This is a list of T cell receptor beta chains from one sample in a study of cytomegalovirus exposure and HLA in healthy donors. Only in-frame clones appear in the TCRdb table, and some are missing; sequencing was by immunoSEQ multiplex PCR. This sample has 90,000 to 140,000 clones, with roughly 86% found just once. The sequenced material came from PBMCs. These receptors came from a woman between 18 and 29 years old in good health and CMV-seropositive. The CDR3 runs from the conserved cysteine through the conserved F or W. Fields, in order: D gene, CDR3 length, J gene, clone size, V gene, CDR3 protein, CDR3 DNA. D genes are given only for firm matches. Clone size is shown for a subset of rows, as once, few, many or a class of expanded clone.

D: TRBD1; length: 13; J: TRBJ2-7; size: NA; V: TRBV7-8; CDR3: CASSRDRRYEQYF; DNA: TGTGCCAGCAGTCGGGACAGGAGATACGAGCAGTACTTC
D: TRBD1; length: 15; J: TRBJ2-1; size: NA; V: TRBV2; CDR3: CASERDSSFYNEQFF; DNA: TGTGCCAGCGAAAGGGACAGCTCCTTCTACAATGAGCAGTTCTTC
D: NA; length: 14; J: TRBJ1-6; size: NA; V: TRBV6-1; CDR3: CASSDRIGNSPLHF; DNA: TGTGCCAGCAGTGACAGGATTGGTAATTCACCCCTCCACTTT
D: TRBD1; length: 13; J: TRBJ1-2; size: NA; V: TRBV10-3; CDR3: CAISESDRGGYTF; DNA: TGTGCCATCAGTGAGTCGGACAGGGGCGGCTACACCTTC
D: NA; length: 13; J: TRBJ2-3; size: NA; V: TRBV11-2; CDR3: CASSSSPFDTQYF; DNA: TGTGCCAGCAGCTCATCCCCATTTGATACGCAGTATTTT
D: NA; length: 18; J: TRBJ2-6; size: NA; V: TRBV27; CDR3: CASSFSGVGFRGANVLTF; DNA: TGTGCCAGCAGTTTCTCAGGGGTCGGATTTCGGGGGGCCAACGTCCTGACTTTC
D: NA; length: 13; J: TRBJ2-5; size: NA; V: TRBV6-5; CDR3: CAALSRGTETQYF; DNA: TGTGCCGCCTTAAGCCGGGGGACAGAGACCCAGTACTTC
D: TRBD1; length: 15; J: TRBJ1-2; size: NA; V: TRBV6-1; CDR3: CASSEWDRDWEGYTF; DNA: TGTGCCAGCAGTGAATGGGACAGGGACTGGGAGGGCTACACCTTC
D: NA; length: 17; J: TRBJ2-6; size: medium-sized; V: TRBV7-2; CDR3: CASSSTFYGAGANVLTF; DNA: TGTGCCAGCAGCTCGACCTTTTACGGGGCTGGGGCCAACGTCCTGACTTTC
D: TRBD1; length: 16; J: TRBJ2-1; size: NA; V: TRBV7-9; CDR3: CASSLAQGAVMVEQFF; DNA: TGTGCCAGCAGCTTAGCGCAGGGGGCGGTCATGGTTGAGCAGTTCTTC
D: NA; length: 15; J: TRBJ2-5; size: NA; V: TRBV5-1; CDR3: CASSLVSGGGETQYF; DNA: TGCGCCAGCAGCTTGGTTAGCGGTGGGGGAGAGACCCAGTACTTC
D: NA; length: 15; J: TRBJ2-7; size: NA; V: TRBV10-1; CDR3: CASSPVQGGSLQQYF; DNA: TGCGCCAGCAGCCCAGTACAGGGGGGGAGCCTCCAGCAGTACTTC
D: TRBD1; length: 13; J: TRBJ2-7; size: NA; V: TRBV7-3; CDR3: CASSPGQGYEQYF; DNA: TGTGCCAGCAGCCCCGGACAGGGCTACGAGCAGTACTTC
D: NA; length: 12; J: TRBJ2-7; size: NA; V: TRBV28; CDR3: CASSLQGYEQYF; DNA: TGTGCCAGCAGTTTACAGGGCTACGAGCAGTACTTC
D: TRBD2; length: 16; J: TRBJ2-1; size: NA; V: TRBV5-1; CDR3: CASSLVPGGPTNEQFF; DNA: TGCGCCAGCAGCTTGGTCCCGGGAGGGCCCACCAATGAGCAGTTCTTC
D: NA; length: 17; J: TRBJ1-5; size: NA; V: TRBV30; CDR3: CACKPYRAWFKHQPQHF; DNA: TGTGCCTGCAAACCATACAGGGCGTGGTTCAAACATCAGCCCCAGCATTTT
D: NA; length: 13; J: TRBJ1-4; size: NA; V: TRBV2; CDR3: CASCDGGVEKLFF; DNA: TGTGCCAGCTGCGACGGGGGGGTCGAAAAACTGTTTTTT
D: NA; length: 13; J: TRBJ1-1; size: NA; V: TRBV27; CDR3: CASNSAPGTEAFF; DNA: TGTGCCAGCAACTCCGCACCGGGCACTGAAGCTTTCTTT
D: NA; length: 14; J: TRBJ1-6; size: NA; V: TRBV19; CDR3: CASTIQGGNSPLHF; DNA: TGTGCCAGTACGATTCAGGGTGGGAATTCACCCCTCCACTTT
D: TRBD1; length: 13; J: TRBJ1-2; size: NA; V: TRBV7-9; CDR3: CASSLPGGNGYTF; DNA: TGTGCCAGCAGCTTGCCAGGGGGTAATGGCTACACCTTC
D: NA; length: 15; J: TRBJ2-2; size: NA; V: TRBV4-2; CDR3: CASSQPGSGTGELFF; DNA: TGTGCCAGCAGCCAGCCCGGGTCCGGCACCGGGGAGCTGTTTTTT
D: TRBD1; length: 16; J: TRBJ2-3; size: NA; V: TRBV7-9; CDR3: CASSLKVTGRADTQYF; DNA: TGTGCCAGCAGCTTAAAGGTGACAGGGCGCGCAGATACGCAGTATTTT
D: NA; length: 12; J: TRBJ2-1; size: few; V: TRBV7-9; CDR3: CASSFATLHVFF; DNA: TGTGCCAGCAGCTTTGCTACTTTGCACGTGTTCTTC
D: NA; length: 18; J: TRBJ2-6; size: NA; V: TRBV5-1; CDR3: CASSLLPGFNGGANVLTF; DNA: TGCGCCAGCAGCTTGCTCCCGGGGTTTAATGGTGGGGCCAACGTCCTGACTTTC
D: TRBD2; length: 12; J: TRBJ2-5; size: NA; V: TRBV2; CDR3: CASINPGGTQYF; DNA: TGTGCCAGCATCAATCCGGGAGGGACCCAGTACTTC
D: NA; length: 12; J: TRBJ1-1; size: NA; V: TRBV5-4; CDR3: CASSRGLQAAFF; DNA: TGTGCCAGCAGCCGCGGACTTCAGGCAGCTTTCTTT
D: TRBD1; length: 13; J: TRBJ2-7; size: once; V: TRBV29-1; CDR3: CSVSGTVNREQYF; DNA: TGCAGCGTCTCCGGGACAGTCAATAGGGAGCAGTACTTC
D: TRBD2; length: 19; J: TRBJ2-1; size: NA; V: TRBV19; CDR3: CASSPGLAGGRGSYNEQFF; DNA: TGTGCCAGTAGTCCGGGACTAGCGGGAGGGCGCGGTTCCTACAATGAGCAGTTCTTC